There are many counts of the clone carrying this TCR beta chain. The data were obtained in a study of regulatory T cells in long-lasting Graves disease. Specified time point: persistent/refractory GD, antithyroid drugs over 5 years with positive TRAb. From PBMCs, RNA was extracted and then used to make the TCR library. Germline CDR1 and CDR2: SQVTM and ANQGSEA. V dropped 8 bases and J dropped 2; count of bases not matched to a gene: 7. CDR3 size: 14 residues. Construction of TCR beta libraries relied on iRepertoire HTBI primers and on Arm-PCR targeting CDR3 regions. TCRdb called the multiplex PCR reads again in MiXCR, with one record for every CDR3 protein. The table includes approximately 690,000 distinct CDR3 sequences, 25% to 30% detected once.

This chain joins TRBV29-1 and TRBJ2-5; 11 nucleotides line up with TRBD2. This TCR was recovered from a female donor with Graves disease. The input for sequencing was peripheral blood mononuclear cells (PBMCs), taken when the disease was refractory, from a patient treated with antithyroid drugs. CDR3 protein: CSLPGTSGQETQYF. DNA of the CDR3: TGCAGCCTTCCCGGGACTAGCGGACAAGAGACCCAGTACTTC.